Below, 7 T cell receptor beta chains from the same sample are listed, as sequenced in a study of T cell repertoires in cytomegalovirus infection. No antigen is known for these receptors. TCRdb re-derived calls from the reads in MiXCR, one entry per CDR3 protein. The table lists fewer than 1,000,000 distinct CDR3 sequences, roughly 31% of them singletons, with over 12% in the top ten. Sequences were derived from cultured CD8+ T cells from PBMCs, sampled from culture after CMV antigen stimulation. These TCRs come from a human donor in good health (CMV status not recorded). Some clones in this sample may be carry-over from other donors' samples.

This rearrangement joins TRBV2 to TRBJ2-7; D is ambiguous. This CDR3 has 12 amino acids. V shed 2 bases and J shed 3 bases, with 5 bases lying between them. Germline values: CDR1 SNHLY, CDR2 FYNNEI. The CDR3 DNA is TGTGCCAGCAGTGAACAGTACTACGAGCAGTACGTC. Its protein product is CASSEQYYEQYV.

This clonotype was recorded once. The chain employs TRBV2 and TRBJ2-2; D possibly corresponds to TRBD1 (6 bases). This CDR3 spans 14 amino acids. The germline V and J ends were trimmed by 9 bases and 2 bases, with 13 bases remaining between them. The germline CDR1 and CDR2 sequences are SNHLY and FYNNEI. The CDR3 sequence is CASRQAPNTGELFF. In DNA form, the CDR3 reads TGTGCCAGTCGACAGGCCCCTAACACCGGGGAGCTGTTTTTT.

The chain uses TRBV6-2 or TRBV6-3 and TRBJ1-2; 9 nucleotides match TRBD1. The V gene end was trimmed by 0 bases and the J gene end by 4 bases; junction bases not matched to a gene: 6. The V gene's germline CDR1 is MNHEY and CDR2 SVGEGT. The CDR3 has 16 residues. Written as DNA, the CDR3 is TGTGCCAGCAGTTACTCTCCGGGACAGGGATCCTATGGCTACACCTTC. Amino acids: CASSYSPGQGSYGYTF.

This clonotype was recorded a few times. The chain combines TRBV5-1 with TRBJ2-5; TRBD2 might be the D (5 bases). Trimming shortened V by 5 bases and J by 5 bases, and 22 bases separated the two germline ends. The V gene's germline CDR1 is SGHRS and CDR2 YFSETQ. CDR3 length: 16 residues. This CDR3 is CASRDPGSSNRETQYF. Here the CDR3 DNA reads TGCGCCAGCAGGGATCCCGGGTCTAGCAATAGGGAGACCCAGTACTTC.

This clonotype has ten or more counts. This sequence joins TRBV6-1 and TRBJ1-1; D is perhaps TRBD1 (5 bases). The CDR3 sequence is 13 residues long. The germline V and J ends were trimmed by 11 bases and 2 bases, with 15 bases remaining between them. CDR1 MNHNS and CDR2 SASEGT come from the germline V gene. This chain's CDR3 is CALEGPRNTEAFF. The CDR3 coding sequence is TGTGCCTTGGAGGGGCCAAGAAACACTGAAGCTTTCTTT.

The chain recombines TRBV20-1 with TRBJ1-2, with D hard to call. The V and J ends lost 5 bases and 3 bases respectively, with 13 bases between them. CDR1 and CDR2 (germline): DFQATT, SNEGSKA (reference sequence). The CDR3 covers 13 residues. CDR3 in DNA: TGCAGTGCTCCGAGACACCCTTACTATGGCTACACCTTC. Protein: CSAPRHPYYGYTF.

In this sample, this clonotype turned up once. A read error may account for a junction end that differs from germline. The rearrangement uses TRBV5-4 and TRBJ2-1; D call uncertain. Germline CDR1 is SGHNT and CDR2 is YYREEE (reference sequence). This CDR3 is 13 amino acids long. CDR3 protein: CAGSFSTGNEQFF. CDR3 coding DNA: TGTGCCGGCAGCTTTTCGACTGGCAATGAGCAGTTCTTC.